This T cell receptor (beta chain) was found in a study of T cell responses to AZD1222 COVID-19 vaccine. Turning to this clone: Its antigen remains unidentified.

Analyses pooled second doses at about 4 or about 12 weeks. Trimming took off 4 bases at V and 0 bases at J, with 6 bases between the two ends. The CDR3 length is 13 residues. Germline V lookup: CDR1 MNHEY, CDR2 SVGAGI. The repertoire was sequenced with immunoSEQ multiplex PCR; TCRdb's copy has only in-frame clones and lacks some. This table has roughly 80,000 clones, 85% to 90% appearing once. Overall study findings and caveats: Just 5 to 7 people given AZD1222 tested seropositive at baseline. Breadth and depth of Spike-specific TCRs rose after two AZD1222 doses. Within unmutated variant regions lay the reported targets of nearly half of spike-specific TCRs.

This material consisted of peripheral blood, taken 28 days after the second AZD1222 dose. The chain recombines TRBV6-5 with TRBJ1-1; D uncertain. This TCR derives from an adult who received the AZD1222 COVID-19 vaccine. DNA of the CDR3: TGTGCCAGCAGTTCGGGTGTGAACACTGAAGCTTTCTTT. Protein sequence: CASSSGVNTEAFF.